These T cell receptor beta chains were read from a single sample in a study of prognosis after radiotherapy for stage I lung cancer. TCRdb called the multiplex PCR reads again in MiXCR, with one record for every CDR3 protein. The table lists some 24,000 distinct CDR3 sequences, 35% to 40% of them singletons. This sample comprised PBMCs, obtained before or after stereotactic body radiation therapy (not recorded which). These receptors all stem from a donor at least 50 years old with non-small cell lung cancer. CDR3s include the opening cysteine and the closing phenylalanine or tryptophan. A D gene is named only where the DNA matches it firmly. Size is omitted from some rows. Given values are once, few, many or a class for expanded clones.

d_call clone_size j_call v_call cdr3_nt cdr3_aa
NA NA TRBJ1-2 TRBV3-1 TGTGCCAGCAGCCAAGCGGGGGGCTACACCTTC CASSQAGGYTF
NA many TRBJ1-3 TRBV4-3 TGCGCCAGCAGCCAAGATCATGGTTTTGGAAACACCATATATTTT CASSQDHGFGNTIYF
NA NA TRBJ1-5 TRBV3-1 TGTGCCAGCAGCCAGGGGGGTAGCAATCAGCCCCAGCATTTT CASSQGGSNQPQHF
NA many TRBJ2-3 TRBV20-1 TGCAGTGCTAGACACCCGGGGCCTCGGATCACAGATACGCAGTATTTT CSARHPGPRITDTQYF
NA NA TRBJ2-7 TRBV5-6 TGTGCCAGCAGCTTGGCAGGGGCCTCGTACGAGCAGTACTTC CASSLAGASYEQYF
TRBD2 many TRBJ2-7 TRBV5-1 TGCGCCAGCAGCTTGGCCGGGACTAGCAACTACGAGCAGTACTTC CASSLAGTSNYEQYF
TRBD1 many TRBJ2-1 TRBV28 TGTGCCAGCAGTTACGGGACAGCTAATTACAATGAGCAGTTCTTC CASSYGTANYNEQFF
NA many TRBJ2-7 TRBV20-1 TGCAGTGCTAGACGATTCCTGGGCGACAGCCCCTACGAGCAGTACTTC CSARRFLGDSPYEQYF
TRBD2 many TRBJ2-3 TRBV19 TGTGCCAGTAGGCCGACTAGCGGGTCATACACAGATACGCAGTATTTT CASRPTSGSYTDTQYF
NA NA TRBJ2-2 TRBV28 TGTGCCAGCAGAACCCTCAGGGATAGGATCACCGGGGAGCTGTTTTTT CASRTLRDRITGELFF
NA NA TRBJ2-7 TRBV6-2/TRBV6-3 TGTGCCAGCAGTTACGTGGGAGCCTCCTACGAGCAGTACTTC CASSYVGASYEQYF
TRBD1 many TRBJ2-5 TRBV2 TGTGCCAGAAGGACAGGGAAGGAGACCCAGTACTTC CARRTGKETQYF
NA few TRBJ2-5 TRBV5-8 TGTGCCAGCAGCCCTGGACAGAAAATCTCAGGACAAGAGACCCAGTACTTC CASSPGQKISGQETQYF
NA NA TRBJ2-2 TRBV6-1 TGTGCCAGCAGTACCGATTCGGGGGTGGAGTTGTTTTTT CASSTDSGVELFF
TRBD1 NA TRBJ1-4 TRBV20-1 TGCAGTGCTAACAGGGGGCGCGGTGAAAAACTGTTTTTT CSANRGRGEKLFF
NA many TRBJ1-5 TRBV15 TGTGCCACCAGCAGAGGGGGGGGGTCTCAGCCCCAGCATTTT CATSRGGGSQPQHF
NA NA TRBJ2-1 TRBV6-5 TGTGCCAGCAGTTACAACAATGAGCAGTTCTTC CASSYNNEQFF
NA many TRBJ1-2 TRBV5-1 TGCGCCAGCAGCTTGGTGGAAGCCTATGGCTACACCTTC CASSLVEAYGYTF
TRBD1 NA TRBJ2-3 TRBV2 TGTGCCAGCAGGGGGGACAGGGGCACAGATACGCAGTATTTT CASRGDRGTDTQYF
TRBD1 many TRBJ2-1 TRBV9 TGTGCCAGCAGCCCAACAGGGGGCACCTACAATGAGCAGTTCTTC CASSPTGGTYNEQFF
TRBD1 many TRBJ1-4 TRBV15 TGTGCCACCAGCGGGAACAGGGGGGAGAATGAAAAACTGTTTTTT CATSGNRGENEKLFF
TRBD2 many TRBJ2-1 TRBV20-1 TGCAGTGCTAAGGGCGGGAGAGGGAAGCAGTTCTTC CSAKGGRGKQFF
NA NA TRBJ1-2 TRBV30 TGTGCCTGGACTTTTGAACAGGGTGATGGCTACACCTTC CAWTFEQGDGYTF
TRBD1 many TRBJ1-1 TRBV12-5 TGTGCTAGTCCCCGGCCTGGGACAGCCAACACTGAAGCTTTCTTT CASPRPGTANTEAFF
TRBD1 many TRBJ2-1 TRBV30 TGTGCCTGGAGTCCAGGACAGGGCCTCACGAATGAGCAGTTCTTC CAWSPGQGLTNEQFF
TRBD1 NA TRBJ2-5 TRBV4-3 TGCGCCAGCAGCCAAGCGGGACAGGGGGTAAAAGAGACCCAGTACTTC CASSQAGQGVKETQYF
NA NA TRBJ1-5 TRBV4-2 TGTGCCAGCAGCCAAGTTGGCAGCAATCAGCCCCAGCATTTT CASSQVGSNQPQHF
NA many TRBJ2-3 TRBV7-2 TGTGCCAGCAGTTGGCGGGCCCCCACAGATACGCAGTATTTT CASSWRAPTDTQYF
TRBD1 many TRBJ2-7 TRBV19 TGTGCCAGTAGTACGGGACAGACCTACGAGCAGTACTTC CASSTGQTYEQYF
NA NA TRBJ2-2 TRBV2 TGTGCCAGCAGTGAACTCTTACAGGGAAACACCGGGGAGCTGTTTTTT CASSELLQGNTGELFF
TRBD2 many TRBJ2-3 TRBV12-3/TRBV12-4 TGTGCCAGCAGTCCGGGACTAGCGGGAGAGGGCACAGATACGCAGTATTTT CASSPGLAGEGTDTQYF
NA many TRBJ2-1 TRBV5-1 TGCGCCAGCAGCCGAGCGGCAGGCTCCTACAATGAGCAGTTCTTC CASSRAAGSYNEQFF
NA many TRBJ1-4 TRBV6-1 TGTGCCAGCGAAAAACTGTTTTTT CASEKLFF
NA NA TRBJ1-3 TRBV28 TGTGCCAGCAGTCCCTACACCTCTGGAAACACCATATATTTT CASSPYTSGNTIYF
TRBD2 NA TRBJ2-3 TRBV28 TGTGCCAGCATTACCAATTGCGGGGGGATAGTGGACACGCAGTATTTT CASITNCGGIVDTQYF
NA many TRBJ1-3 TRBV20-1 TGCAGTGCTGACCGGGACGGCAGCGGAAACACCATATATTTT CSADRDGSGNTIYF
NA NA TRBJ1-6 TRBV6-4 TGTGCCAGCAGCTCTCCGCCGGGGTTAGATAATTCACCCCTCCACTTT CASSSPPGLDNSPLHF
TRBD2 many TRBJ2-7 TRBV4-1 TGCGCCAGCAGCCCAGGACTAGCGGGAGTCCTTTTCTACGAGCAGTACTTC CASSPGLAGVLFYEQYF
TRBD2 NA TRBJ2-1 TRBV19 TGTGCCAGTAGTGGGGTGACTAGCTGGAGGTTCTTC CASSGVTSWRFF
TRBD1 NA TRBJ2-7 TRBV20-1 TGCAGTGCTGAACAGGGGGCTAGATACGAGCAGTACTTC CSAEQGARYEQYF
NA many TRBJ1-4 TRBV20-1 TGCAGTGCTGGCGGGGGGAGTGAAAAACTGTTTTTT CSAGGGSEKLFF
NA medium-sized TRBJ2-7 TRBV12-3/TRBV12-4 TGTGCCAGCACTCCCCTAGTAGGCAGCTACGAGCAGTACTTC CASTPLVGSYEQYF
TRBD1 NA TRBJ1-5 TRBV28 TGTGCCAGCAGTTCCGGACAGGGGGCGGTTCAGCCCCAGCATTTT CASSSGQGAVQPQHF
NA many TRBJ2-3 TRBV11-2 TGTGCCAGCAGCTTAGATATGCAGGGGACGCAGTATTTT CASSLDMQGTQYF
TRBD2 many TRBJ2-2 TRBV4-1 TGCGCCAGCAGCCGGGGGCCCAGCGGGGGCTCGAACACCGGGGAGCTGTTTTTT CASSRGPSGGSNTGELFF
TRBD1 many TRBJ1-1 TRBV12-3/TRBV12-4 TGTGCCAGCAGCACCAACAGGGGGCCGGTGGCTGAAGCTTTCTTT CASSTNRGPVAEAFF
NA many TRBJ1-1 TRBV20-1 TGCAGTGCCACGAGGGGTTCTGAAGCTTTCTTT CSATRGSEAFF